The 22 T cell receptor beta chains reported below all come from one sample, sequenced in a study of blood T cell repertoires in COVID-19. Produced via immunoSEQ multiplex PCR; TCRdb's table is partial and in-frame only. Of some 120,000 clones in the sample, approximately 83% were seen once. The sample taken for sequencing was peripheral blood. These receptors were obtained from a woman in her forties or fifties with acute or convalescent COVID-19.

The chain has TRBV5-1 and TRBJ2-1; possible D gene TRBD2, 5 bases. Deletions cut 6 bases from V and 5 bases from J, with 15 bases between. The CDR3 contains 14 residues. Germline assignment: CDR1 SGHRS and CDR2 YFSETQ. CDR3 sequence: CASTLPPGNNEQFF. The CDR3 DNA reads TGCGCCAGCACCCTCCCCCCGGGAAACAATGAGCAGTTCTTC.

This chain connects TRBV9 to TRBJ1-3, with TRBD1 matching 10 bases. The V segment lost 0 bases and the J segment 2 bases; nucleotides outside the gene matches: 8. The CDR3 totals 18 residues. From germline, CDR1 is SGDLS and CDR2 YYNGEE. The CDR3, as DNA: TGTGCCAGCAGCGTAGGAAGCGACAGGGGGCGGCCTGGAAACACCATATATTTT. Translation gives CASSVGSDRGRPGNTIYF.

This sequence joins TRBV30 and TRBJ1-5; 8 nucleotides line up with TRBD1. V lost 0 bases to trimming and J lost 2 bases; unmatched junction nucleotides: 0. Germline CDR1 and CDR2: GTSNPN and SVGIG (reference sequence). The CDR3 has 14 amino acids. The CDR3 here is CAWSVTGGNQPQHF. CDR3 coding DNA: TGTGCCTGGAGTGTGACAGGGGGCAATCAGCCCCAGCATTTT.

The rearrangement joins TRBV6-9 to TRBJ2-2, with D possibly being TRBD2 (5 bases). Trimming pared 1 base from V and 8 bases from J, leaving 14 bases between. Looked up from germline, CDR1 is MNHGY and CDR2 is SVAAGI. The CDR3 spans 15 residues. CDR3 sequence (DNA): TGTGCCAGCAGTTATTTGGCTAGCCCTTCGGGGGAGCTGTTTTTT. Its protein is CASSYLASPSGELFF.

This chain uses TRBV5-4 with TRBJ2-1, with 9 positions matching TRBD1. There are 16 residues in the CDR3. V shed 6 bases, J shed 8 bases, and the junction held 15 bases outside the gene matches. Germline CDR1 and CDR2: SGHNT and YYREEE (reference sequence). This CDR3 is CASTQLAQGARDEQFF. DNA of the CDR3: TGTGCCAGCACCCAACTAGCACAGGGGGCGCGTGATGAGCAGTTCTTC.

The rearrangement links TRBV19 to TRBJ2-7; 9 bases line up with TRBD1. The V gene's germline CDR1 is LNHDA and CDR2 SQIVND (reference sequence). Losses at the gene ends were 6 bases for V and 4 bases for J; bases not matched to a gene: 16. CDR3 length: 17 amino acids. The CDR3: CASSLGAPGQGRYEQYF. The CDR3 DNA reads as TGTGCCAGTAGCCTAGGGGCTCCGGGACAGGGTCGGTACGAGCAGTACTTC.

The rearrangement joins TRBV28 to TRBJ2-7; 7 bases match TRBD2. Looked up from germline, CDR1 is MDHEN and CDR2 is SYDVKM. Trimming took 8 bases from V and 0 from J; bases not matched to a gene: 4. The CDR3 totals 13 residues. CDR3: CASLLAGSYEQYF. The CDR3 DNA follows: TGTGCCAGCTTATTAGCGGGCTCCTACGAGCAGTACTTC.

This rearrangement joins TRBV7-9 to TRBJ2-3; TRBD1 aligns across 11 bases. The germline CDR1 and CDR2 sequences are SEHNR and FQNEAQ (reference sequence). Losses at the gene ends were 6 bases for V and 3 bases for J; bases not matched to a gene: 8. CDR3 length: 16 residues. CDR3 region: CASRPTGTGGTDTQYF. CDR3 DNA: TGTGCCAGCAGGCCTACCGGGACAGGGGGTACAGATACGCAGTATTTT.

This clone was counted between two and nine times. The V and J genes are TRBV6-5 and TRBJ1-1; no definite D call. Trimming shortened V by 6 bases and J by 6 bases, and 14 bases separated the two germline ends. CDR1 is MNHEY, CDR2 SVGAGI, per germline. The CDR3 is made up of 13 amino acids. This CDR3 is CASSRHGGAEAFF. The CDR3 DNA reads TGTGCCAGCAGCCGACATGGAGGTGCTGAAGCTTTCTTT.

This clone was counted a few times. The CDR3 reads CAWSVGAGVSESFDSGNTIYF. CDR3 sequence (DNA): TGTGCCTGGAGTGTCGGTGCGGGGGTCTCAGAGTCGTTTGACTCTGGAAACACCATATATTTT. The chain joins TRBV30 to TRBJ1-3; D is possibly TRBD1 (5 bases). The germline gives CDR1 GTSNPN, CDR2 SVGIG (reference sequence). The CDR3 sequence is 21 residues long. V lost 0 bases to trimming and J lost 0 bases, with 27 bases between them.

The gene calls are TRBV6-5 and TRBJ1-1, with D possibly TRBD1 on 5 matching bases. Per germline, CDR1 MNHEY and CDR2 SVGAGI. V lost 6 bases and J 6 bases, leaving 14 bases between the germline ends. The CDR3 is made up of 13 amino acids. CDR3 sequence reads: CASRGAMVAEAFF. Here the CDR3 DNA reads TGTGCCAGCAGAGGGGCTATGGTGGCTGAAGCTTTCTTT.

This sequence joins TRBV27 and TRBJ1-6; D possibly corresponds to TRBD1 (6 bases). Trimming removed 4 bases at V and 6 bases at J, with 13 bases between. The CDR3 loop spans 15 amino acids. Per germline, CDR1 MNHEY and CDR2 SMNVEV (reference sequence). CDR3 coding DNA: TGTGCCAGCAGTTCTGGCCGGACAGTTAATTCACCCCTCCACTTT. Translated, it gives CASSSGRTVNSPLHF.

Concerning this clone: Distinct nucleotide sequences in the sample also encode this CDR3. The rearrangement joins TRBV15 to TRBJ2-7, with a weak D call TRBD1 (6 bases). The length of the CDR3 is 15 residues. Per the germline V gene, CDR1 is LNHNV and CDR2 is YYDKDF (reference sequence). Deletions cut 5 bases from V and 0 bases from J, with 14 bases between. The CDR3 protein is CATSRPGQSSYEQYF. In DNA, the CDR3 is TGTGCCACCAGCCGACCCGGACAGAGCTCCTACGAGCAGTACTTC.

The chain uses TRBV5-1 and TRBJ1-1; TRBD1 aligns across 10 bases. In germline, CDR1 is SGHRS, CDR2 YFSETQ. This CDR3 is 17 amino acids long. After removal of 1 base from V and 1 base from J, the junction contained 7 bases not matched to a gene. DNA of the CDR3: TGCGCCAGCAGCTTGCTCCCCGGGACAGGGGAGAACACTGAAGCTTTCTTT. It is translated as CASSLLPGTGENTEAFF.

The chain recombines TRBV27 with TRBJ2-1; 7 bases align to TRBD1. Germline CDR1 is MNHEY and CDR2 is SMNVEV (reference sequence). CDR3 length equals 16 residues. Trimming took 7 bases from V and 2 from J; bases not matched to a gene: 11. Written as DNA, the CDR3 is TGTGCCAGCACTCCGACAGGGATACTACCCTACAATGAGCAGTTCTTC. Encoded protein: CASTPTGILPYNEQFF.

This rearrangement joins TRBV5-1 to TRBJ1-1; the D is unclear. Germline V lookup: CDR1 SGHRS, CDR2 YFSETQ. Trimming took off 0 bases at V and 4 bases at J, with 10 bases between the two ends. This CDR3 has 14 amino acids. CDR3 nucleotides: TGCGCCAGCAGCTTGGGCGGGGATTTCACTGAAGCTTTCTTT. Amino acid sequence: CASSLGGDFTEAFF.

The table lists this clone with a few counts. This chain joins TRBV6-2 or TRBV6-3 and TRBJ2-1, with D tentatively TRBD2 (5 bases). Between the trimmed V and J ends, which lost 1 base and 1 base, there was a span of 14 bases. Germline-derived CDR1 and CDR2 are MNHEY and SVGEGT. The CDR3 runs 17 residues. The CDR3 reads CASSYWGVTLSYNEQFF. The CDR3 nucleotides are TGTGCCAGCAGTTACTGGGGAGTTACTTTATCCTACAATGAGCAGTTCTTC.

V usage is TRBV21-1 and J usage is TRBJ2-3; the table assigns TRBD2, which was not confirmed against the DNA. TRBV21-1 is a pseudogene. CDR3 length: 18 residues. CDR3 sequence: CASTKNRLTGTNKRTQYF. CDR3 DNA sequence: TGTGCCAGCACAAAAAATAGATTAACCGGGACTAACAAGCGTACGCAGTATTTT.

The chain couples TRBV2 to TRBJ1-1; 7 nucleotides line up with TRBD1. The germline V gene has CDR1 SNHLY and CDR2 FYNNEI. The CDR3 runs to 13 residues. Germline trimming cut 1 base from V and 5 bases from J; bases unmatched to any gene: 1. CDR3 sequence: CASSEEGATEAFF. The CDR3, as DNA: TGTGCCAGCAGTGAAGAGGGGGCTACTGAAGCTTTCTTT.

V and J are TRBV24-1 and TRBJ2-2; 9 nucleotides line up with TRBD1. The CDR3 length is 16 residues. V lost 3 bases and J lost 6; bases outside the gene matches: 7. Germline lookup yields CDR1 KGHDR and CDR2 SFDVKD. The CDR3 DNA follows: TGTGCCACCAGTGATCCGGGACAGGGTCTCGCCGGGGAGCTGTTTTTT. It translates to CATSDPGQGLAGELFF.

In its sample, this clone was seen once. The chain uses TRBV9 and TRBJ2-7; weak D call: TRBD1 (7 bases). Trimming removed 4 bases at V and 11 bases at J, with 19 bases between. The CDR3 has 13 residues. The germline V gene has CDR1 SGDLS and CDR2 YYNGEE. The CDR3 bases are TGTGCCAGCAGCTCACTGGAGGGGACAGCAAAGTACTTC. It encodes CASSSLEGTAKYF.

The V call is TRBV14, the J call TRBJ1-3; no clear D. The CDR3 is 16 residues long. Germline CDR1 SGHDN, CDR2 FVKESK. The germline V and J ends were trimmed by 3 bases and 0 bases, with 12 bases remaining between them. The CDR3 DNA sequence: TGTGCCAGCAGCCAGAACGGCGCGGGCTCTGGAAACACCATATATTTT. Translated, it gives CASSQNGAGSGNTIYF. Drawing the rest from reference TRBV14 and TRBJ1-3, the complete variable domain is EAGVTQFPSHSVIEKGQTVTLRCDPISGHDNLYWYRRVMGKEIKFLLHFVKESKQDESGMPNNRFLAERTGGTYSTLKVQPAELEDSGVYFCASSQNGAGSGNTIYFGEGSWLTVV.